These T cell receptor beta chains were read from a single sample in a study of T cells in Graves' hyperthyroidism and ophthalmopathy. TCRdb passed the multiplex PCR reads through MiXCR, listing each CDR3 protein once. The data show about 350,000 distinct CDR3 sequences, 13% to 15% seen once. The sequenced sample was blood. All receptors derive from a woman between 55 and 75 years old with Graves' ophthalmopathy. Each CDR3 is given with its conserved first and last residue. D genes are given only for firm matches. A row's size may be missing; if present it is once, few, many or a size class.

CDR3aa,CDR3nt,j_gene,v_gene,d_gene,abundance
CASSFPGTYSYEQYF,TGTGCCAGCAGCTTCCCCGGGACTTACTCCTACGAGCAGTACTTC,TRBJ2-7,TRBV11-2,-,once
CASSPTGGGGPFDEELFF,TGTGCCAGCAGCCCCACCGGGGGCGGGGGGCCTTTTGACGAGGAGCTGTTTTTT,TRBJ2-2,TRBV3-1,TRBD2,-
CATSDRLAGFGFDEQYF,TGTGCCACCAGCGACCGACTAGCGGGATTCGGTTTCGACGAGCAGTACTTC,TRBJ2-7,TRBV15,TRBD2,many
CASRQGDLIDTQYF,TGTGCCAGCAGACAGGGGGATCTTATAGATACGCAGTATTTT,TRBJ2-3,TRBV28,TRBD1,many
CASRYTGFEQYF,TGTGCCAGCAGATACACAGGGTTCGAGCAGTACTTC,TRBJ2-7,TRBV2,-,-
CAISRGPYEQYF,TGTGCCATCAGTCGTGGGCCCTACGAGCAGTACTTC,TRBJ2-7,TRBV10-3,-,few
CASSLGRVGDEQYF,TGTGCCAGCAGTTTGGGACGGGTGGGGGACGAGCAGTACTTC,TRBJ2-7,TRBV12-3/TRBV12-4,-,many
CASSLAQGAGKSQPQHF,TGTGCCAGCAGTTTGGCGCAGGGGGCTGGTAAGAGTCAGCCCCAGCATTTT,TRBJ1-5,TRBV12-3/TRBV12-4,TRBD1,many
CASSRTQGGEKLFF,TGTGCCAGCAGTCGGACCCAGGGTGGGGAAAAACTGTTTTTT,TRBJ1-4,TRBV28,-,many
CSVESVDNEQFF,TGCAGCGTTGAAAGTGTAGACAATGAGCAGTTCTTC,TRBJ2-1,TRBV29-1,-,many
CSANPGQGYEQYF,TGCAGTGCTAACCCGGGACAGGGTTACGAGCAGTACTTC,TRBJ2-7,TRBV20-1,TRBD1,many
CSVALARTGELFF,TGCAGCGTTGCACTAGCGCGCACCGGGGAGCTGTTTTTT,TRBJ2-2,TRBV29-1,TRBD2,-
CASSLGRPPYEQYF,TGCGCCAGCAGCTTGGGACGGCCGCCCTACGAGCAGTACTTC,TRBJ2-7,TRBV5-1,-,few
CASSRRTGEKLFF,TGCGCCAGCAGCCGCAGGACAGGGGAAAAACTGTTTTTT,TRBJ1-4,TRBV5-1,TRBD1,many
CASSPRRGQGAYEQYF,TGCGCCAGCAGTCCGAGGAGGGGACAGGGGGCTTACGAGCAGTACTTC,TRBJ2-7,TRBV10-2,TRBD1,many
CASSRPGLAAVEEQYF,TGTGCCAGCAGTCGACCAGGACTAGCGGCAGTTGAAGAGCAGTACTTC,TRBJ2-7,TRBV28,TRBD2,many
CSASLGTVHQPQHF,TGCAGTGCTAGTTTGGGTACGGTTCATCAGCCCCAGCATTTT,TRBJ1-5,TRBV20-1,-,few
CASSLSGRRQRPTDTQYF,TGTGCCAGCAGCTTAAGCGGGAGAAGACAACGTCCCACAGATACGCAGTATTTT,TRBJ2-3,TRBV7-2,TRBD2,many
CASSLDPGPGELFF,TGCGCCAGCAGCTTGGACCCCGGGCCCGGGGAGCTGTTTTTT,TRBJ2-2,TRBV5-1,-,many
CASSLTGGHEQYF,TGTGCCAGCAGCTTAACAGGGGGTCACGAGCAGTACTTC,TRBJ2-7,TRBV7-3,-,many
CASSPFTAYEQYF,TGTGCCAGCAGTCCCTTCACTGCCTACGAGCAGTACTTC,TRBJ2-7,TRBV28,-,many
CASSPLAGATGELFF,TGTGCCAGCAGTCCCCTCGCGGGAGCGACCGGGGAGCTGTTTTTT,TRBJ2-2,TRBV12-3/TRBV12-4,TRBD2,many
CASSRTSGSGEQFF,TGTGCCAGCAGCCGGACTAGCGGGAGTGGTGAGCAGTTCTTC,TRBJ2-1,TRBV11-2,TRBD2,-
CSASGGARTGEGYTF,TGCAGTGCTAGTGGGGGCGCCAGGACAGGGGAGGGCTACACCTTC,TRBJ1-2,TRBV20-1,TRBD1,-
CASSSTVGGQANTGELFF,TGCGCCAGCAGCTCGACCGTCGGGGGCCAAGCGAACACCGGGGAGCTGTTTTTT,TRBJ2-2,TRBV5-1,-,few
CASSLSTLDYGYTF,TGTGCCAGCAGTTTAAGTACCCTGGACTATGGCTACACCTTC,TRBJ1-2,TRBV28,-,-
CASSADTQETQYF,TGTGCCAGCAGCGCAGACACCCAAGAGACCCAGTACTTC,TRBJ2-5,TRBV7-6,-,-
CASSPPVEGLYF,TGTGCCAGCAGCCCTCCCGTGGAGGGTTTATATTTT,TRBJ1-3,TRBV28,-,-
CASSPEEGREARGAYNEQFF,TGTGCCAGCAGCCCGGAGGAGGGGCGGGAGGCCAGGGGGGCCTACAATGAGCAGTTCTTC,TRBJ2-1,TRBV7-3,-,-
CSVKGLVLSSTDTQYF,TGCAGCGTTAAAGGGCTAGTCCTTTCTAGCACAGATACGCAGTATTTT,TRBJ2-3,TRBV29-1,-,-
CASSAGGAGNQPQHF,TGTGCCAGCTCCGCAGGGGGCGCGGGCAATCAGCCCCAGCATTTT,TRBJ1-5,TRBV18,TRBD1,many
CSAPGTSGSISDTQYF,TGCAGCGCTCCCGGGACTAGCGGGAGCATCTCAGATACGCAGTATTTT,TRBJ2-3,TRBV29-1,TRBD2,few
CASSPGGYNQPQHF,TGTGCCAGCAGCCCAGGGGGGTACAATCAGCCCCAGCATTTT,TRBJ1-5,TRBV6-1,TRBD1,-
CASSYSRTVFEAFF,TGTGCCAGCAGTTACTCGAGGACAGTTTTTGAAGCTTTCTTT,TRBJ1-1,TRBV6-2/TRBV6-3,-,-
CASSIWGTEETQYF,TGTGCCAGTAGTATTTGGGGGACAGAAGAGACCCAGTACTTC,TRBJ2-5,TRBV19,TRBD1,few
CASSFVVAGPYEQYF,TGTGCCAGCAGTTTCGTGGTAGCGGGACCCTACGAGCAGTACTTC,TRBJ2-7,TRBV28,TRBD2,many
CASSLVGRGLSGNTIYF,TGTGCCAGCAGCTTAGTCGGTCGAGGGCTGTCGGGAAACACCATATATTTT,TRBJ1-3,TRBV7-2,-,-
CSARWDEQFF,TGCAGTGCTAGGTGGGATGAGCAGTTCTTC,TRBJ2-1,TRBV20-1,-,-
CASSKTGTLNSYEQYF,TGTGCCAGCAGCAAAACCGGGACTTTGAACTCCTACGAGCAGTACTTC,TRBJ2-7,TRBV6-1,-,many
CASSPHDLSGYTF,TGTGCCAGCAGTCCACACGATCTTAGCGGCTACACCTTC,TRBJ1-2,TRBV28,-,-
CSATPWRGRKETQYF,TGCAGTGCTACGCCATGGCGGGGGCGGAAAGAGACCCAGTACTTC,TRBJ2-5,TRBV20-1,-,few